The 4 T cell receptor beta chains in this list originate from one sample, sequenced in a study of control samples from healthy donors and cancer patients. TCRdb's copy holds only in-frame clones and misses some; the assay was immunoSEQ multiplex PCR. The profile covers about 120,000 clones, with about 89% appearing a single time and around 40% taken by the ten largest. Sequencing was carried out using blood. The source is a man aged 50-59 years in good health.

CDR3 amino acids: CASSLATSGTAYEQYF. CDR3 coding DNA: TGCGCCAGCAGCTTGGCTACCTCCGGGACAGCCTACGAGCAGTACTTC. The V gene is TRBV5-1, the J gene TRBJ2-7; 7 bases are a match to TRBD1. The V gene end was trimmed by 0 bases and the J gene end by 2 bases; junction bases not matched to a gene: 8. From germline, CDR1 is SGHRS and CDR2 YFSETQ. The length of the CDR3 is 16 residues.

The CDR3 sequence is CASRGGGEDYGYTF. The CDR3 DNA reads as TGTGCCTCGCGGGGAGGGGGCGAGGACTATGGCTACACCTTC. The chain recombines TRBV24-1 with TRBJ1-2; 7 nucleotides line up with TRBD1. Germline trimming cut 12 bases from V and 3 bases from J; bases unmatched to any gene: 12. From germline, CDR1 is KGHDR and CDR2 SFDVKD. The CDR3 is made up of 14 amino acids.

This CDR3 is CASSSPRHARRLDYEQYF. CDR3 DNA sequence: TGTGCCAGCAGCTCCCCCCGACACGCCAGACGACTAGACTACGAGCAGTACTTC. The chain links TRBV7-2 to TRBJ2-7, with D possibly TRBD2 on 6 matching bases. Between the trimmed V and J ends, which lost 4 bases and 3 bases, there was a span of 25 bases. Germline V gene data show CDR1 as SGHTA and CDR2 as FQGNSA. This CDR3 is 18 amino acids long.

This chain links TRBV6-6 with TRBJ2-7, with 7 bases that match TRBD1. V shed 2 bases, J shed 3 bases, and the junction held 7 bases outside the gene matches. Germline V CDR1 and CDR2: MNHNY, SVGAGI (reference sequence). This CDR3 contains 15 residues. CDR3 amino acids: CASSYATGTVYEQYF. As DNA, the CDR3 is TGTGCCAGCAGTTACGCAACCGGGACAGTCTACGAGCAGTACTTC.